The clone carrying this T cell receptor beta chain was detected a few times. Germline V gene lookup returns CDR1 SQVTM and CDR2 ANQGSEA. The length of the CDR3 is 14 residues. V was shortened by 3 bases and J by 6 bases, with 17 bases between the two germline ends. TCRdb re-derived calls from the 5' RACE reads in MiXCR, one entry per CDR3 protein. The sample has about 340,000 distinct CDR3 sequences, around a fifth seen once. The entry originates in a study of T-cell memory formation after mild COVID-19. Study details: The two donors had largely donor-specific TCR clusters.

The sequenced material came from PBMCs or a T cell subset sorted from them (not recorded which). The chain has TRBV29-1 and TRBJ1-1, with a weak D call TRBD1 (5 bases). This clonotype was sampled from an adult woman who had mild COVID-19 (a few samples of this study predate the infection). Cell type and time point are not known. The CDR3 sequence: CSVDSGAVGAEAFF. Here the CDR3 DNA reads TGCAGCGTTGATAGTGGCGCTGTAGGGGCTGAAGCTTTCTTT.